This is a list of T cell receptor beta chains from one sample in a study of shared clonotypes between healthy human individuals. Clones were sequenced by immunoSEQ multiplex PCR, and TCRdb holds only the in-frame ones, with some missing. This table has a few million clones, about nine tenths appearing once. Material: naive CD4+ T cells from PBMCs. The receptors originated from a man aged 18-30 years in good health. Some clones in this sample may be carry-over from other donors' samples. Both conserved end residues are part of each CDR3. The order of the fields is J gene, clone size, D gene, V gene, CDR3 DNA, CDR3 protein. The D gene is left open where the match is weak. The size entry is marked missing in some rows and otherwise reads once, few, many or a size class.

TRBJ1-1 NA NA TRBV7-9 TGTGCCAGCAGCTTAGATGACAACACTGAAGCTTTCTTT CASSLDDNTEAFF
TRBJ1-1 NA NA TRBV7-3 TGTGCCAGCAGCTTCCGGGGGGGAATGAACACTGAAGCTTTCTTT CASSFRGGMNTEAFF
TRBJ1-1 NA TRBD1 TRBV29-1 TGCAGCGCGGACAGGAGCTACAACACTGAAGCTTTCTTT CSADRSYNTEAFF
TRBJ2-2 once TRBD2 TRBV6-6 TGTGCCACCCTGACTAGCGGGAGGGCCGGGGAGCTGTTTTTT CATLTSGRAGELFF
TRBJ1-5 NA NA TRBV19 TGTGCCAGTAGTATGTTCCCAGGGGAAGGGACTCAGCCCCAGCATTTT CASSMFPGEGTQPQHF
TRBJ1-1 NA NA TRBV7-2 TGTGCCAGCAGCTCCGATGGACAGCTGAACACTGAAGCTTTCTTT CASSSDGQLNTEAFF
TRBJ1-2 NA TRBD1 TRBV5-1 TGCGCCAGCAGCTTCGGACAGGGGGACTATGGCTACACCTTC CASSFGQGDYGYTF
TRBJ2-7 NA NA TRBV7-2 TGTGCCAGCAGCTTAGGTCTCCGACTCTACGAGCAGTACTTC CASSLGLRLYEQYF
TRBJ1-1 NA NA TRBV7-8 TGTGCCAGCAGCCCGAGAACGTTAGGGACTGAAGCTTTCTTT CASSPRTLGTEAFF
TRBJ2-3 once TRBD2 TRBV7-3 TGTGCCAGCAGCTTATATGGGACTAGCGGCACAGATACGCAGTATTTT CASSLYGTSGTDTQYF
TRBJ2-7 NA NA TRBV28 TGTGCCAGCAGTTTATTAAAGGGGCCCAGGAACTTC CASSLLKGPRNF
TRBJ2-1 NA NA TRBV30 TGTGCCTGGGGCTCAAGGGATGAGCAGTTCTTC CAWGSRDEQFF
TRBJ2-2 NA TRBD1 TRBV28 TGTGCCAGCAACGGACAGGGTAATCGGGAGCTGTTTTTT CASNGQGNRELFF
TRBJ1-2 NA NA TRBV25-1 TGTGCCAGCAGTGAATATCTCGCTAACTATGGCTACACCTTC CASSEYLANYGYTF
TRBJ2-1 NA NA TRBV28 TGTGCCAGCACCCTCCGGCCGCGGACAGCTACCTACAATGAGCAGTTCTTC CASTLRPRTATYNEQFF
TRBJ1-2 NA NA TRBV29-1 TGCAGCGTTGAGAGGCGGGGAGCTAACTATGGCTACACCTTC CSVERRGANYGYTF
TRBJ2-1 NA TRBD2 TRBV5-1 TGCGCCAGCAGCCATGGACTAGCGGGGAACAATGAGCAGTTCTTC CASSHGLAGNNEQFF
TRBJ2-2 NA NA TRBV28 TGTGCCACGGGGGGCAGGGAGACCGGGGAGCTGTTTTTT CATGGRETGELFF